This T cell receptor beta chain originates from a study of blood T cell repertoires in COVID-19. In the study overall: Collection of acute and convalescent COVID-19 samples took place in the United States, Italy and Spain. PBMCs, B-cell-depleted T cells, or T cells were the source of the cDNA or gDNA that made up the material.

This CDR3 spans 13 amino acids. V was clipped by 5 bases and J by 6 bases; unmatched bases: 5. As originally analysed: For nucleated cells, counts were estimated from reference gene primer amplification. The table came from immunoSEQ multiplex PCR; TCRdb's copy has only in-frame clones and leaves some out. V and J calls and clone size are given by that table; D and trimming were obtained from the DNA. This table holds about 80,000 clones, about 85% found once. Sequenced sample: peripheral blood. This TCR was sampled from a human donor in a cohort sampled during active COVID-19. The chain joins TRBV12-3 or TRBV12-4 to TRBJ1-2, with 8 nucleotides matching TRBD1. CDR3 DNA sequence: TGTGCCAGCAGTAGGACAGGGATCGATGGCTACACCTTC. Protein: CASSRTGIDGYTF.